The clone carrying this T cell receptor (beta chain) came up once. Its matching antigen is unknown. The data are from a study of cytomegalovirus exposure and HLA in healthy donors. This CDR3 has 14 residues. Germline CDR1 reads MNHEY; CDR2 reads SVGAGI. V lost 0 bases, J lost 3 bases, and 8 bases lay in between. Regarding the study as a whole: It was in a later analysis that TCR association rates were seen to vary by HLA locus, highest for DRB1 and lowest for HLA-C.

Vbeta (60) and Jbeta (13) primers were used in the PCR. Clones were sequenced by immunoSEQ multiplex PCR, and TCRdb holds only the in-frame ones, with some missing. Among about 100,000 clones, almost 80% were seen once, and the ten largest hold roughly 5.9%. The sequencing sample was made of PBMCs. The source is a man between 60 and 75 years old in good health and CMV-seropositive. The chain uses TRBV6-5 and TRBJ1-2, with D hard to call. CDR3 region: CASSYSVEDYGYTF. The CDR3 DNA sequence: TGTGCCAGCAGTTACTCCGTGGAGGACTATGGCTACACCTTC.